These 12 T cell receptor beta chains came from one sample sequenced in a study of blood T cell repertoires in COVID-19. Data came from immunoSEQ multiplex PCR; TCRdb stores just in-frame clones and leaves some out. This table has over 400,000 clones, 80% to 90% appearing once. Sequencing was done on a sample of peripheral blood. Every receptor here comes from a human donor in a cohort sampled during active COVID-19.

Regarding this clone: The sample holds other DNA sequences that translate to the same CDR3. In nucleotides, the CDR3 is TGTGCCAGCAGCGTAGGCACAGAGAACACTGAAGCTTTCTTT. This sequence encodes CASSVGTENTEAFF. The V call is TRBV9, the J call TRBJ1-1, with D unresolved. The CDR3 is 14 residues long. Looked up from germline, CDR1 is SGDLS and CDR2 is YYNGEE. The ends were cut back, 0 bases at V and 1 base at J, with 7 bases in the middle.

This chain connects TRBV28 to TRBJ1-2, with TRBD1 as a possible D gene (5 bases). Trimming took 6 bases from V and 6 from J, leaving 17 bases between them. The CDR3 extends over 14 amino acids. Germline assignment: CDR1 MDHEN and CDR2 SYDVKM. The CDR3 loop reads CASSRLPGEHGYTF. The CDR3 DNA follows: TGTGCCAGCAGCCGACTGCCGGGGGAACATGGCTACACCTTC.

The chain has TRBV3-1 (or the pseudogene TRBV3-2) and TRBJ2-5; 10 bases align to TRBD2. In germline, CDR1 is LGHDT, CDR2 YNNKEL (reference sequence). V lost 3 bases to trimming and J lost 5 bases; unmatched junction nucleotides: 9. This CDR3 has 16 residues. Here the CDR3 DNA reads TGTGCCAGCAGCCACCTAGCGGGAGTAAGGGATGAGACCCAGTACTTC. This translates into CASSHLAGVRDETQYF.

The genes are TRBV6-5 and TRBJ2-1; TRBD1 aligns across 9 bases. The germline V gene has CDR1 MNHEY and CDR2 SVGAGI. The trim removed 6 bases at V and 8 bases at J, leaving 8 bases unmatched. The CDR3 contains 14 residues. The DNA of the CDR3 is TGTGCCAGCAGGATCCCGGGACAGGGCGATGAGCAGTTCTTC. It translates to CASRIPGQGDEQFF.

This clone was counted a single time. The rearrangement uses TRBV30 and TRBJ2-7; 12 bases are shared with TRBD1. The length of the CDR3 is 15 residues. V lost 4 bases and J lost 3; bases outside the gene matches: 7. Per germline, CDR1 GTSNPN and CDR2 SVGIG (reference sequence). Written as DNA, the CDR3 is TGTGCCTGGACCCCGGGGGACAGGGGGCACTACGAGCAGTACTTC. Protein sequence: CAWTPGDRGHYEQYF.

This clone occurred many times. The CDR3 is CASSVPSVEEGGSTDTQYF. CDR3 DNA sequence: TGTGCCAGCAGCGTACCTTCGGTAGAAGAGGGCGGGAGCACAGATACGCAGTATTTT. This chain joins TRBV9 and TRBJ2-3; a possible D gene is TRBD2 (5 bases). Germline assignment: CDR1 SGDLS and CDR2 YYNGEE. The CDR3 totals 19 residues. Trimming pared 1 base from V and 0 bases from J, leaving 21 bases between.

This rearrangement joins TRBV2 to TRBJ2-7; TRBD2 matches 7 bases. Per germline, CDR1 SNHLY and CDR2 FYNNEI. With 6 bases clipped from V and 0 bases from J, the junction kept 5 bases outside the gene matches. The CDR3 sequence is 14 residues long. CDR3 bases: TGTGCCAGCAGCCCGGGACTATCCTCCTACGAGCAGTACTTC. Translation: CASSPGLSSYEQYF.

The rearrangement links TRBV6-2 or TRBV6-3 to TRBJ2-7; D is unresolved. The germline V and J ends were trimmed by 6 bases and 5 bases, with 11 bases remaining between them. Looked up from germline, CDR1 is MNHEY and CDR2 is SVGEGT. The length of the CDR3 is 12 residues. The CDR3 loop reads CASSNPRDEQYF. The CDR3 nucleotides read TGTGCCAGCAGCAACCCCCGGGACGAGCAGTACTTC.

The rearrangement uses TRBV3-1 (or the pseudogene TRBV3-2) and TRBJ2-5; TRBD2 agrees at 7 bases. The trim removed 0 bases at V and 1 base at J, leaving 8 bases unmatched. The germline V gene encodes CDR1 LGHDT and CDR2 YNNKEL (reference sequence). This CDR3 is 17 amino acids long. The CDR3 region is CASSQDVASGLQETQYF. CDR3 nucleotides: TGTGCCAGCAGCCAAGATGTCGCTAGCGGACTCCAAGAGACCCAGTACTTC.

The J gene is TRBJ1-4, the V gene TRBV21-1; the D segment call TRBD1 is taken from the table without a DNA check. TRBV21-1 corresponds to a pseudogene. This CDR3 is built from 12 residues. The DNA for the CDR3 is TGTGCCATGGGACAGCTAAATGAAAAACTGTTTTTT. Encoded protein: CAMGQLNEKLFF.

This clone was seen ten or more times. Written as DNA, the CDR3 is TGTGCCAGCAGCTTGGCAGCGGGGGACACCGGGGAGCTGTTTTTT. Translating it yields CASSLAAGDTGELFF. The chain couples TRBV7-3 to TRBJ2-2, with 8 bases fitting TRBD2. This CDR3 comprises 15 residues. CDR1 and CDR2 (germline): SGHTA, FQGTGA. V gave up 3 bases and J gave up 3 bases; unmatched junction bases: 3.

This rearrangement joins TRBV3-1 (or the pseudogene TRBV3-2) to TRBJ2-7; 10 nucleotides agree with TRBD1. This CDR3 is built from 15 residues. Looked up from germline, CDR1 is LGHDT and CDR2 is YNNKEL (reference sequence). J gave up 4 bases and V 4 bases, and 7 bases lay outside the gene matches. The CDR3 DNA is TGTGCCAGCAGCCGATCCGGGACAGGGGTTTACGAGCAGTACTTC. This sequence encodes CASSRSGTGVYEQYF.